These 16 T cell receptor beta chains originate from one sample sequenced in a study of T cells in Graves' hyperthyroidism and ophthalmopathy. Amplified TCR beta CDR3 regions derived from RNA transcripts. HTBI primers were employed in a first-round RT-PCR of the TCR CDR3. TCRdb fed the multiplex PCR reads into MiXCR, producing one record per CDR3 protein. Among around 540,000 distinct CDR3 sequences listed, roughly 15% were seen once. The sample consisted of blood. These receptor sequences come from a woman aged 25-40 years with Graves' ophthalmopathy.

This clonotype was found many times. The rearrangement links TRBV27 to TRBJ1-1, with 10 bases aligning to TRBD1. The germline V gene has CDR1 MNHEY and CDR2 SMNVEV (reference sequence). This CDR3 is built from 14 residues. The V segment lost 7 bases and the J segment 2 bases; nucleotides outside the gene matches: 4. Here the CDR3 DNA reads TGTGCCAGCACTTTGACAGGGGGCAACACTGAAGCTTTCTTT. This codes for CASTLTGGNTEAFF.

This clonotype was observed a handful of times. V and J are TRBV3-1 and TRBJ2-4; unclear D gene. This CDR3 spans 15 amino acids. Germline CDR1 and CDR2: LGHDT and YNNKEL (reference sequence). V lost 1 base to trimming and J lost 7 bases, with 14 bases between them. The chain's CDR3 is CASSQGAVSYNIQYF. CDR3 nucleotide sequence: TGTGCCAGCAGCCAAGGAGCTGTTAGTTATAACATTCAGTACTTC. The entire variable domain, with the rest obtained from reference TRBV3-1 and TRBJ2-4, is as follows: DTAVSQTPKYLVTQMGNDKSIKCEQNLGHDTMYWYKQDSKKFLKIMFSYNNKELIINETVPNRFSPKSPDKAHLNLHINSLELGDSAVYFCASSQGAVSYNIQYFGAGTRLSVL.

The chain combines TRBV3-1 with TRBJ1-3; 9 bases fit TRBD1. The CDR3 has 15 residues. V lost 5 bases to trimming and J lost 4 bases; unmatched junction nucleotides: 6. The V gene's germline CDR1 is LGHDT and CDR2 YNNKEL (reference sequence). CDR3 DNA: TGTGCCAGCAGCGTACAGGGGGCGACGGGAAACACCATATATTTT. Protein product: CASSVQGATGNTIYF.

The rearrangement joins TRBV7-2 to TRBJ2-3, with 8 bases matching TRBD2. Per germline, CDR1 SGHTA and CDR2 FQGNSA. J lost 3 bases, V lost 3 bases, and 5 bases had no gene match. CDR3 length: 15 amino acids. CDR3: CASSLTGGPTDTQYF. The CDR3 coding sequence is TGTGCCAGCAGCTTGACGGGAGGGCCGACAGATACGCAGTATTTT.

This clonotype showed up just a few times. This chain links TRBV6-1 with TRBJ2-7; TRBD2 matches 10 bases. In germline, CDR1 is MNHNS, CDR2 SASEGT. Losses at the gene ends were 5 bases for V and 4 bases for J; bases not matched to a gene: 11. The CDR3 contains 16 residues. CDR3: CASSKILAGEIYEQYF. The DNA of the CDR3 is TGTGCCAGCAGTAAAATTCTAGCGGGAGAGATTTACGAGCAGTACTTC.

This clonotype was found many times. The chain links TRBV20-1 to TRBJ2-5; the D call may be TRBD1 or TRBD2 (6 bases each). CDR3 length: 13 residues. V was shortened by 8 bases and J by 4 bases, with 17 bases between the two germline ends. Germline CDR1 and CDR2: DFQATT and SNEGSKA (reference sequence). The CDR3: CSSRPGARETQYF. The DNA for the CDR3 is TGCAGTAGCAGGCCGGGGGCTCGAGAGACCCAGTACTTC.

The chain carries TRBV6-5 and TRBJ2-7; unclear D gene. Trimming removed 2 bases at V and 3 bases at J, with 8 bases between. The CDR3 contains 13 residues. Germline CDR1 MNHEY, CDR2 SVGAGI. The CDR3 sequence is CASSYAAGYEQYF. CDR3 nucleotide sequence: TGTGCCAGCAGTTACGCGGCAGGCTACGAGCAGTACTTC.

This clonotype showed up many times. This chain joins TRBV6-1 and TRBJ2-3; TRBD1 agrees at 9 bases. The CDR3 consists of 15 residues. The germline V gene has CDR1 MNHNS and CDR2 SASEGT. J lost 6 bases, V lost 6 bases, and 10 bases had no gene match. The CDR3 bases are TGTGCCAGCAGAAAACAGGGGGCGAAGCGGGATACGCAGTATTTT. Encoded protein: CASRKQGAKRDTQYF.

The chain recombines TRBV7-2 with TRBJ1-1; D is ambiguous. This CDR3 contains 14 residues. The germline CDR1 and CDR2 sequences are SGHTA and FQGNSA. V lost 5 bases and J lost 1, with 11 bases in between. The CDR3 loop reads CASSTNWGNTEAFF. DNA for the CDR3: TGTGCCAGCAGCACCAATTGGGGGAACACTGAAGCTTTCTTT.

This clonotype was counted between two and nine times. This chain's CDR3 is CSASYASTRGQPQHF. CDR3 coding DNA: TGCAGTGCTAGCTACGCGAGCACCCGAGGTCAGCCCCAGCATTTT. The chain employs TRBV20-1 and TRBJ1-5; D not certain. Trimming took 3 bases from V and 6 from J, leaving 18 bases between them. Germline CDR1 is DFQATT and CDR2 is SNEGSKA (reference sequence). The CDR3 loop spans 15 amino acids.

This clonotype was observed a handful of times. The gene calls are TRBV5-5 and TRBJ1-3; D not resolved. V was pared by 2 bases and J by 4 bases, with 4 bases between. Looked up from germline, CDR1 is SGHKS and CDR2 is YYEKEE (reference sequence). This CDR3 is built from 12 residues. In DNA form, the CDR3 reads TGTGCCAGCAGCTTTATAGGAAACACCATATATTTT. It is translated as CASSFIGNTIYF.

CDR3 DNA: TGTGCCAGCAGTTTCCCAGGAAGGGAAGGCACTGAAGCTTTCTTT. Translation: CASSFPGREGTEAFF. V usage is TRBV28 and J usage is TRBJ1-1; D is uncertain. Germline V lookup: CDR1 MDHEN, CDR2 SYDVKM. This CDR3 has 15 residues. V was clipped by 3 bases and J by 4 bases, with 15 bases between them. The variable domain in full, completed from reference TRBV28 and TRBJ1-1, reads DVKVTQSSRYLVKRTGEKVFLECVQDMDHENMFWYRQDPGLGLRLIYFSYDVKMKEKGDIPEGYSVSREKKERFSLILESASTNQTSMYLCASSFPGREGTEAFFGQGTRLTVV.

In this sample, this clonotype turned up a few times. This chain connects TRBV29-1 to TRBJ2-2; D ambiguous. The CDR3 loop spans 13 amino acids. Germline V CDR1 and CDR2: SQVTM, ANQGSEA. V gave up 4 bases and J gave up 0 bases, with 6 bases separating them. The CDR3 nucleotides are TGCAGCGTTGTACATACGAACACCGGGGAGCTGTTTTTT. Translation gives CSVVHTNTGELFF.

This clonotype has more than one count but fewer than ten. The chain recombines TRBV29-1 with TRBJ1-2; 11 nucleotides match TRBD1. The CDR3 runs 13 residues. The V gene's germline CDR1 is SQVTM and CDR2 ANQGSEA. The V and J ends lost 7 bases and 5 bases, in that order; junction bases with no gene match: 6. CDR3 protein: CSGVGTGGYGYTF. Here the CDR3 DNA reads TGCAGCGGAGTCGGGACAGGGGGTTATGGCTACACCTTC.

There are many counts of this clonotype. The chain links TRBV6-1 to TRBJ2-3; the D gene is possibly TRBD2 (5 bases). Trimming stripped 5 bases from V and 0 bases from J, with 12 bases between. CDR1 and CDR2 from the germline V gene are MNHNS and SASEGT. The CDR3 sequence is 15 residues long. The CDR3 nucleotides read TGTGCCAGCAGTCCTAGTCTAGCTAGCACAGATACGCAGTATTTT. Its translation is CASSPSLASTDTQYF.

On this clonotype: A much larger clone differs by one base, so this may be a read error. The chain employs TRBV20-1 and TRBJ2-7, with D perhaps matching TRBD2 (5 bases). The CDR3 extends over 14 amino acids. Germline V gene sequence: CDR1 DFQATT, CDR2 SNEGSKA (reference sequence). V gave up 3 bases and J gave up 2 bases, with 14 bases separating them. In nucleotides, the CDR3 is TGCAGTGCTAGTACCCCGGGGTCGACCTACGAGCAGTACTTC. The encoded protein is CSASTPGSTYEQYF.